Sequencing of this T cell receptor beta chain was carried out in a study of T-cell memory formation after mild COVID-19. Across the study: Each donor largely had its own TCR clusters.

From the 5' RACE reads, TCRdb called clonotypes with MiXCR, one entry per CDR3 protein. Of about 400,000 distinct CDR3 sequences listed, roughly 18% are singletons. Germline V gives CDR1 MNHEY, CDR2 SVGEGT. The CDR3 runs 16 residues. With V trimmed by 1 base and J by 0 bases, 4 bases remained unmatched. Material: PBMCs or a T cell subset sorted from them (not recorded which). This clonotype was sampled from a man younger than 35 who had mild COVID-19 (a few samples of this study predate the infection). Cell type and time point are not known. The chain is built from TRBV6-2 or TRBV6-3 and TRBJ2-3, with 7 positions matching TRBD2. The CDR3 sequence is CASSYWRGISTDTQYF. DNA of the CDR3: TGTGCCAGCAGTTACTGGCGGGGGATCAGCACAGATACGCAGTATTTT.